Each of the 17 T cell receptor beta chains below was sequenced from the same sample in a study of blood T cell repertoires in COVID-19. TCRdb's table, derived via immunoSEQ multiplex PCR, lists solely in-frame clones and lacks some. The sample includes 160,000 or so clones, roughly 81% of them seen just once. Sequences were obtained from peripheral blood. Every receptor here comes from a woman aged 50 to 60 with COVID-19, enrolled during active disease.

The chain joins TRBV18 to TRBJ2-1; 8 bases match TRBD1. The CDR3 consists of 16 residues. CDR1 is KGHSH, CDR2 LQKENI, per germline. The V and J ends lost 4 bases and 8 bases, in that order; junction bases with no gene match: 13. The DNA for the CDR3 is TGTGCCAGCTCACTCGGAGGGCAGGGGGCTAAGGATGAGCAGTTCTTC. Protein product: CASSLGGQGAKDEQFF.

This chain joins TRBV29-1 and TRBJ1-2; D gene ambiguous. CDR3 length: 11 amino acids. CDR1 is SQVTM and CDR2 is ANQGSEA in the germline V gene. V shed 3 bases and J shed 5 bases, with 7 bases lying between them. The CDR3 here is CSVEALYGYTF. The CDR3, as DNA: TGCAGCGTTGAGGCCCTGTATGGCTACACCTTC.

This chain uses TRBV28 with TRBJ2-5; 14 bases agree with TRBD2. The CDR3 consists of 16 residues. J was trimmed by 5 bases and V by 5 bases; bases with no gene match: 7. CDR1 MDHEN and CDR2 SYDVKM come from the germline V gene. CDR3 in amino acids: CASSETSGGAMETQYF. Here the CDR3 DNA reads TGTGCCAGCAGTGAGACTAGCGGGGGGGCTATGGAGACCCAGTACTTC.

The J gene is TRBJ1-4, the V gene TRBV4-2; D is perhaps TRBD1 (5 bases). Trimming took off 0 bases at V and 4 bases at J, with 6 bases between the two ends. CDR3 length: 14 amino acids. Germline V gene data show CDR1 as LGHNA and CDR2 as YNFKEQ. CDR3 in DNA: TGTGCCAGCAGCCAAGAAGGACATAATGAAAAACTGTTTTTT. It specifies CASSQEGHNEKLFF.

The chain uses TRBV11-2 and TRBJ2-1; the match to TRBD2 covers 9 bases. The CDR3 length is 17 residues. Germline V gives CDR1 SGHAT, CDR2 FQNNGV. V was pared by 5 bases and J by 7 bases, with 15 bases of the junction left unmatched. CDR3 amino acids: CASSARGGGGAWNEQFF. CDR3 bases: TGTGCCAGCAGCGCGCGCGGCGGCGGGGGGGCCTGGAATGAGCAGTTCTTC.

The chain employs TRBV2 and TRBJ1-3; the D is unclear. V was cut by 5 bases and J by 0 bases, with 8 bases left in between. The CDR3 has 14 residues. CDR1 and CDR2 (germline): SNHLY, FYNNEI. The CDR3 protein is CASSSRDSGNTIYF. Written as DNA, the CDR3 is TGTGCCAGCAGTTCTCGGGACTCTGGAAACACCATATATTTT.

This clone occurred a few times. The chain combines TRBV24-1 with TRBJ2-2; unclear D gene. Germline CDR1 is KGHDR and CDR2 is SFDVKD. The CDR3 contains 14 residues. Trimming pared 5 bases from V and 5 bases from J, leaving 11 bases between. DNA of the CDR3: TGTGCCACCAGTGGATCGGTGAAGACCGGGGAGCTGTTTTTT. The encoded protein is CATSGSVKTGELFF.

V is TRBV7-6 and J is TRBJ2-7; 11 positions agree with TRBD1. The CDR3 spans 17 residues. Germline CDR1 and CDR2: SGHVS and FNYEAQ. J lost 2 bases, V lost 1 base, and 7 bases had no gene match. Written as DNA, the CDR3 is TGTGCCAGCAGCTTAGGTAGTGGGGGACAGGGGGCCTACGAGCAGTACTTC. The encoded protein is CASSLGSGGQGAYEQYF.

The chain uses TRBV18 and TRBJ2-3; the match to TRBD2 covers 8 bases. Trimming at V came to 3 bases and at J to 1 base, leaving 3 bases not matched to a gene. Germline V gene data show CDR1 as KGHSH and CDR2 as LQKENI. This CDR3 contains 15 residues. The CDR3 is CASSPREGGTDTQYF. As DNA, the CDR3 is TGTGCCAGCTCACCTCGGGAGGGGGGCACAGATACGCAGTATTTT.

The rearrangement links TRBV5-1 to TRBJ1-6; the match to TRBD1 covers 9 bases. The CDR3 length is 15 residues. After removal of 7 bases from V and 10 bases from J, the junction contained 12 bases not matched to a gene. Germline V CDR1 and CDR2: SGHRS, YFSETQ. The chain's CDR3 is CASYSGTGPGSPLHF. In DNA, the CDR3 is TGCGCCAGCTATTCCGGGACAGGGCCGGGGTCACCCCTCCACTTT.

The CDR3, as DNA: TGTGCCAGCTCACCCCCAAAAGCCGGCAGGGCAGATACGCAGTATTTT. Protein sequence: CASSPPKAGRADTQYF. The chain carries TRBV18 and TRBJ2-3; a possible D gene is TRBD1 (5 bases). Trimming removed 3 bases at V and 4 bases at J, with 17 bases between. Germline values: CDR1 KGHSH, CDR2 LQKENI. This CDR3 contains 16 residues.

This clone was seen once. The chain uses TRBV28 and TRBJ2-7; D is perhaps TRBD2 (6 bases). Germline-derived CDR1 and CDR2 are MDHEN and SYDVKM. Trimming took off 4 bases at V and 4 bases at J, with 8 bases between the two ends. The CDR3 has 12 residues. In nucleotides, the CDR3 is TGTGCCAGCAGTTGGGAGGATTACGAGCAGTACTTC. This gives the protein CASSWEDYEQYF.

This sequence joins TRBV28 and TRBJ2-5; D is unresolved. The V gene lost 7 bases and the J gene lost 4 bases, with 4 bases spanning the gap. This CDR3 comprises 10 residues. CDR1 is MDHEN and CDR2 is SYDVKM in the germline V gene. CDR3: CASKRETQYF. The DNA of the CDR3 is TGTGCCAGCAAGAGAGAGACCCAGTACTTC.

This chain connects TRBV7-9 to TRBJ2-2; unclear D gene. CDR3 length: 13 amino acids. Trimming cost V 5 bases and J 5 bases, with 9 bases left between them. Germline-derived CDR1 and CDR2 are SEHNR and FQNEAQ (reference sequence). In nucleotides, the CDR3 is TGTGCCAGCAGCAGCACCACGACCGGGGAGCTGTTTTTT. Its protein product is CASSSTTTGELFF.

The chain recombines TRBV7-3 with TRBJ2-2; 8 positions agree with TRBD2. Germline V lookup: CDR1 SGHTA, CDR2 FQGTGA. J was trimmed by 7 bases and V by 6 bases; bases with no gene match: 13. The CDR3 is made up of 16 amino acids. The DNA for the CDR3 is TGTGCCAGCAGAAATTCCGGGACTAGTGACGGCGGGGAGCTGTTTTTT. Protein product: CASRNSGTSDGGELFF.

This sequence joins TRBV3-1 (or the pseudogene TRBV3-2) and TRBJ1-2; D call uncertain. V shed 0 bases and J shed 8 bases, with 13 bases lying between them. The CDR3 contains 14 residues. Germline CDR1 reads LGHDT; CDR2 reads YNNKEL (reference sequence). The CDR3 region is CASSQDRAGDGYTF. DNA of the CDR3: TGTGCCAGCAGCCAAGATAGGGCGGGCGACGGCTACACCTTC.

The V call is TRBV2, the J call TRBJ2-1, with a weak D call TRBD2 (5 bases). V lost 3 bases and J lost 0, with 12 bases in between. The germline gives CDR1 SNHLY, CDR2 FYNNEI. The CDR3 is made up of 16 amino acids. The CDR3 loop reads CASSEITGSSYNEQFF. DNA for the CDR3: TGTGCCAGCAGTGAGATCACGGGGAGCTCCTACAATGAGCAGTTCTTC.